This entry lists 13 T cell receptor beta chains sequenced from one sample in a study of glioma-infiltrating T cells. The iRepertoire nested amplicon-rescue multiplex PCR amplified TCR alpha and beta CDR3s from RNA. TCRdb redid the calling of the multiplex PCR reads with MiXCR, one entry per CDR3 protein. In the table there are fewer than 90,000 distinct CDR3 sequences, 23% of which are singletons. The source material was glioma tissue, nonneoplastic brain tissue, or PBMCs (not recorded which). Every receptor here comes from a human donor with low-grade glioma or glioblastoma, undergoing nonglioma brain surgery, or in good health (not recorded which).

This clonotype was counted ten times or more. The chain uses TRBV12-3 or TRBV12-4 and TRBJ2-7, with D unclear. The germline V and J ends were trimmed by 5 bases and 5 bases, with 10 bases remaining between them. The length of the CDR3 is 12 residues. The CDR3 nucleotides read TGTGCCAGCAGTCCGACCGCTAACGAGCAGTACTTC. It translates to CASSPTANEQYF.

Many counts were recorded for this clonotype. The rearrangement uses TRBV6-1 and TRBJ2-2; 7 bases are shared with TRBD1. CDR3 size: 15 residues. Germline CDR1 and CDR2: MNHNS and SASEGT. Trimming removed 8 bases from V and 4 bases from J; junction bases left unmatched: 10. CDR3: CASRIRQGITGELFF. The CDR3 nucleotides read TGTGCCAGCCGTATTCGACAGGGCATCACCGGGGAGCTGTTTTTT.

There are many counts of this clonotype. J is TRBJ2-2 and V is TRBV6-1; the D is unclear. With 2 bases removed from V and 5 bases from J, the gap between germline ends came to 15 bases. This CDR3 contains 16 residues. Germline V lookup: CDR1 MNHNS, CDR2 SASEGT. CDR3 sequence (DNA): TGTGCCAGCAGTGAATTAGTGACCTTACTTACCGGGGAGCTGTTTTTT. As protein: CASSELVTLLTGELFF.

This clonotype was picked up many times. J is TRBJ2-7 and V is TRBV19, with D perhaps given as TRBD1 or TRBD2 (5 bases each). The CDR3 totals 14 residues. The germline CDR1 and CDR2 sequences are LNHDA and SQIVND (reference sequence). Trimming stripped 2 bases from V and 3 bases from J, with 11 bases between. The CDR3 bases are TGTGCCAGTAGTATAAATAAGGGGAGCTACGAGCAGTACTTC. Translation gives CASSINKGSYEQYF.

The table lists this clonotype with many counts. This chain connects TRBV7-2 to TRBJ2-7; D not resolved. V was clipped by 5 bases and J by 4 bases, with 9 bases between them. This CDR3 region has 12 residues. The germline V gene has CDR1 SGHTA and CDR2 FQGNSA. The CDR3: CASSTRLYEQYF. The DNA of the CDR3 is TGTGCCAGCAGCACCCGCCTGTACGAGCAGTACTTC.

The rearrangement uses TRBV12-3 or TRBV12-4 and TRBJ1-6, with a possible D match to TRBD1 (5 bases). The germline V and J ends were trimmed by 3 bases and 0 bases, with 12 bases remaining between them. CDR3 length: 17 residues. The CDR3 sequence is CASSLRPGSSYNSPLHF. The CDR3 DNA follows: TGTGCCAGCAGTTTGAGGCCAGGGAGCTCCTATAATTCACCCCTCCACTTT.

This clonotype was seen a few times. The genes are TRBV3-1 and TRBJ1-1; D is unclear. Trimming pared 6 bases from V and 2 bases from J, leaving 10 bases between. The CDR3 totals 13 residues. Germline CDR1 and CDR2: LGHDT and YNNKEL (reference sequence). CDR3 sequence (DNA): TGTGCCAGCAGACGGGAGAGAAACACTGAAGCTTTCTTT. Translated, it gives CASRRERNTEAFF.

This clonotype was seen ten or more times. The chain has TRBV6-1 and TRBJ2-7; D may correspond to TRBD1 or TRBD2 (6 bases each). V was trimmed by 9 bases and J by 5 bases, leaving 17 bases between them. CDR1 is MNHNS, CDR2 SASEGT, per germline. The CDR3 has 13 residues. CDR3 region: CASLDGGMNEQYF. The CDR3 nucleotides read TGTGCCAGTTTGGACGGGGGCATGAACGAGCAGTACTTC.

This chain uses TRBV20-1 with TRBJ2-7; D gene unclear. This CDR3 region has 11 residues. V lost 2 bases, J lost 2 bases, and 4 bases lay in between. Germline assignment: CDR1 DFQATT and CDR2 SNEGSKA (reference sequence). The CDR3 sequence is CSARITYEQYF. In DNA, the CDR3 is TGCAGTGCTAGAATAACCTACGAGCAGTACTTC.

This clonotype was observed at least ten times. V usage is TRBV19 and J usage is TRBJ1-2; maybe TRBD1 (5 bases). This CDR3 has 13 residues. Germline CDR1 LNHDA, CDR2 SQIVND (reference sequence). V was trimmed by 1 base and J by 8 bases, leaving 11 bases between them. The CDR3 nucleotides read TGTGCCAGTAGTATAGGGGGCGCGAGAGGCTACACCTTC. Its translation: CASSIGGARGYTF.

This clonotype was seen only a few times. The chain joins TRBV7-2 to TRBJ1-2; D ambiguous. V gave up 2 bases and J gave up 0 bases, with 4 bases separating them. Germline V gives CDR1 SGHTA, CDR2 FQGNSA. The CDR3 has 13 amino acids. CDR3 amino acids: CASSLNTNYGYTF. DNA of the CDR3: TGTGCCAGCAGCTTAAATACTAACTATGGCTACACCTTC.

This clonotype occurred a few times. This chain uses TRBV12-3 or TRBV12-4 with TRBJ2-3; TRBD2 matches 11 bases. CDR3 length equals 18 residues. The V and J ends lost 5 bases and 4 bases, in that order; junction bases with no gene match: 14. CDR3 in DNA: TGTGCCAGCAGTCCACCATTCCCTAGCGGGGGGCGGGCAGATACGCAGTATTTT. Translating it yields CASSPPFPSGGRADTQYF.

In this sample, this clonotype turned up many times. J is TRBJ1-5 and V is TRBV3-1; D uncertain. This CDR3 comprises 14 residues. The germline CDR1 and CDR2 sequences are LGHDT and YNNKEL (reference sequence). Trimming shortened V by 0 bases and J by 8 bases, and 11 bases separated the two germline ends. DNA of the CDR3: TGTGCCAGCAGCCAAGAGCCGGCCTTGAAGCCCCAGCATTTT. The encoded protein is CASSQEPALKPQHF. Using reference TRBV3-1 and TRBJ1-5 for the parts outside the CDR3, the full variable domain is DTAVSQTPKYLVTQMGNDKSIKCEQNLGHDTMYWYKQDSKKFLKIMFSYNNKELIINETVPNRFSPKSPDKAHLNLHINSLELGDSAVYFCASSQEPALKPQHFGDGTRLSIL.